The 9 T cell receptor beta chains reported below all come from one sample, sequenced in a study of blood T cell repertoires in COVID-19 (TCRdb year 2020). Library prep was done by the immunoSEQ multiplex PCR assay. The clones in this table, taken by TCRdb from immuneACCESS, are in-frame only. Not every clone is retained; where verified, under half of the shortfall comes from an unresolved V gene, and the cause of the rest is unknown. The sample table shows hundreds of thousands of clones, and about 88% are seen once. The top ten clonotypes cover around 1.5% of the sample. The sequenced material came from PBMCs or T cells enriched from blood (not recorded which). The receptors originated from a woman between 18 and 29 years old who had been exposed to COVID-19.

The chain couples TRBV2 to TRBJ2-1, with D maybe TRBD2 (6 bases). The length of the CDR3 is 14 residues. V was shortened by 2 bases and J by 7 bases, with 12 bases between the two germline ends. CDR1 and CDR2 (germline): SNHLY, FYNNEI. The CDR3: CASSERGLLNEQFF. CDR3 sequence (DNA): TGTGCCAGCAGTGAAAGGGGACTTCTGAATGAGCAGTTCTTC.

This sequence joins TRBV14 and TRBJ1-2; D remains ambiguous. V lost 1 base and J lost 6, with 9 bases in between. The V gene's germline CDR1 is SGHDN and CDR2 FVKESK. The CDR3 consists of 13 residues. In nucleotides, the CDR3 is TGTGCCAGCAGCCAAGGACCACAGAATGGCTACACCTTC. Amino acid sequence: CASSQGPQNGYTF. The whole variable domain, filled in from reference TRBV14 and TRBJ1-2, reads EAGVTQFPSHSVIEKGQTVTLRCDPISGHDNLYWYRRVMGKEIKFLLHFVKESKQDESGMPNNRFLAERTGGTYSTLKVQPAELEDSGVYFCASSQGPQNGYTFGSGTRLTVV.

The chain uses TRBV28 and TRBJ2-3; D is unresolved. The CDR3 length is 12 residues. Trimming removed 6 bases at V and 5 bases at J, with 9 bases between. CDR1 and CDR2 from the germline V gene are MDHEN and SYDVKM. The CDR3 nucleotides read TGTGCCAGCAGCCCAGTTGGAGATACGCAGTATTTT. It encodes CASSPVGDTQYF.

This clone showed up just once. The genes are TRBV24-1 and TRBJ2-7, with TRBD2 as a possible D gene (5 bases). V was pared by 4 bases and J by 2 bases, with 11 bases between. This CDR3 is built from 14 residues. Germline CDR1 and CDR2: KGHDR and SFDVKD. Written as DNA, the CDR3 is TGTGCCACCAGTGAGGGAGTAGGCCCCTACGAGCAGTACTTC. Its protein product is CATSEGVGPYEQYF.

This chain connects TRBV7-2 to TRBJ1-5; possibly TRBD1 for D (6 bases). V lost 2 bases and J lost 3, with 14 bases in between. The germline CDR1 and CDR2 sequences are SGHTA and FQGNSA. This CDR3 has 16 amino acids. The CDR3 sequence: CASSLNPGVVNQPQHF. CDR3 in DNA: TGTGCCAGCAGCTTAAATCCAGGGGTGGTCAATCAGCCCCAGCATTTT.

This chain links TRBV29-1 with TRBJ2-7; 8 bases are a match to TRBD2. CDR3 length equals 16 residues. J lost 0 bases, V lost 1 base, and 8 bases had no gene match. The germline CDR1 and CDR2 sequences are SQVTM and ANQGSEA. CDR3 region: CSVEASAGTSSYEQYF. The CDR3 region has the DNA TGCAGCGTTGAAGCTAGTGCCGGGACTAGCTCCTACGAGCAGTACTTC.

The V gene is TRBV18, the J gene TRBJ2-7; 8 bases line up with TRBD2. This CDR3 contains 19 residues. Per the germline V gene, CDR1 is KGHSH and CDR2 is LQKENI. Trimming at V came to 5 bases and at J to 2 bases, leaving 20 bases not matched to a gene. Here the CDR3 DNA reads TGTGCCAGCTCATCGGGGGGGGCTGGGGGAACCGAGGCGACCTACGAGCAGTACTTC. Translating it yields CASSSGGAGGTEATYEQYF.

This chain connects TRBV10-3 to TRBJ2-5; 8 bases line up with TRBD1. CDR1 and CDR2 from the germline V gene are ENHRY and SYGVKD. The trim removed 10 bases at V and 4 bases at J, leaving 8 bases unmatched. This CDR3 comprises 13 residues. This CDR3 is CATETGEGETQYF. The CDR3 nucleotides read TGTGCCACCGAGACAGGGGAAGGAGAGACCCAGTACTTC.

This chain connects TRBV5-6 to TRBJ1-4, with D possibly being TRBD1 (5 bases). The CDR3 contains 15 residues. From germline, CDR1 is SGHDT and CDR2 YYEEEE. V was cut by 0 bases and J by 8 bases, with 14 bases left in between. CDR3 loop: CASSLAAGMREKLFF. The CDR3 coding sequence is TGTGCCAGCAGCTTGGCCGCAGGGATGCGAGAAAAACTGTTTTTT.